The sequence of this T cell receptor beta chain was determined in a study of T-cell reconstitution after alpha-beta-depleted transplantation in children. The CDR3 spans 15 residues. This clonotype came up a few times. Using unique molecular identifiers, the investigators prepared the TCRbeta library. Each CDR3 protein gets one entry after TCRdb re-called the PCR reads with MiXCR. This sample yields approximately 800,000 distinct CDR3 sequences, of which about 15% are seen a single time; 5% belongs to the top ten. The specimen comprised PBMCs, mostly from graft donor cells, sampled 360 days after TCRalphabeta/CD19-depleted stem cell transplant. V and J are TRBV21-1 and TRBJ2-3. TRBV21-1 counts as a pseudogene. This receptor was taken from a male patient younger than 18 who had a stem cell transplant for acute lymphoblastic leukemia, so the T cells may come from the graft donor. As DNA, the CDR3 is TGTGCCAGCAGCAAATCGGGCGTTTGGACAGATACGCAGTATTTT. Its translation is CASSKSGVWTDTQYF.